This section outlines one T cell receptor (beta chain) sequence together with its context. Germline V gene sequence: CDR1 WNHNN, CDR2 SYGVQD (reference sequence). Trimming cost V 5 bases and J 7 bases; bases outside gene matches: 8. The CDR3 loop spans 14 amino acids. Per the original methods: Reference gene primer amplification in the assay estimated nucleated cell counts. The repertoire was sequenced with immunoSEQ multiplex PCR; TCRdb's copy has only in-frame clones and lacks some. The D gene and trimming were derived from the DNA, and the V and J assignments and clone size from that table. The data show 150,000 to 200,000 clones, about 85% seen once. This sample stems from a study of blood T cell repertoires in COVID-19.

The source of this sequence is a man in his late teens or twenties with acute or convalescent COVID-19. This sequence joins TRBV10-1 and TRBJ1-1; TRBD1 matches at 9 bases. Sequencing was done on a sample of peripheral blood. This CDR3 is CASSQGTGFGEAFF. The CDR3 DNA is TGCGCCAGCAGTCAGGGGACAGGGTTTGGTGAAGCTTTCTTT.